This T cell receptor (beta chain) stems from a study of alternative splicing in chronic myeloid leukemia remission (TCRdb year 2020). Broadly, across the study: RNA sequencing was used to profile peripheral blood from chronic-phase CML patients at diagnosis and at remission, and the results were compared with those from healthy donors. In terms of female/male counts, the diagnosis samples were 11/5, the remission samples were 8/3 and the controls were 2/4. Trizol was used to extract total RNA from peripheral blood mononuclear cells of the diagnosis, remission and control samples. Median ages of around 50 years at diagnosis, about 59 at remission and roughly 40 for healthy controls were recorded. Here is what the overall study found, with its caveats: Blood cell composition differed strongly by timepoint, shifting from myeloid progenitor enrichment at diagnosis to mature lymphoid enrichment at remission. At remission, blood cell composition was reshaped to resemble that of the lymphoid cell-enriched normal controls.

Receptors were amplified or captured by bulk RNA-seq. The TruSeq Stranded RNA sample prep kit was used to generate libraries of poly-A-enriched mRNA from an input of approximately 0.94 ug total RNA. Paired-end sequencing was carried out on a HiSeq 2500, and each sample was sequenced in triplicate. A read length of 125 nucleotides per mate was used for RNA-seq. The study's processing was this. Reads were trimmed and aligned to hg38 using STAR v2.7, and quality control was performed with FASTQC, RSeQC and multiqc. Salmon 0.14.1 was used to quantify gene expression levels as transcripts per million (TPM). Principal component analysis suggested that transcriptomic profiles were not driven by trial, library batch, sequencing batch, treatment regimen or sex. The reads were reprocessed in TCRdb, with one entry per CDR3 protein sequence and no accompanying DNA. These V and J calls derive from TCRdb rather than the authors' analysis. The sample includes 350 to 450 distinct CDR3 sequences, with approximately 94% observed a single time. The ten largest account for 9% to 10% of the sample.

As normal controls, peripheral blood was provided by six healthy donors. This clonotype appeared a few times. Its antigen remains unidentified. The origin of this receptor is a person aged 30 to 50 in good health. The sequencing input was PBMCs.

The CDR3 in this case is CAARGQGGRNTQYF. The chain links TRBV2 with TRBJ2-3; as DNA is missing, the TRBD1 call by TCRdb cannot be tested. CDR1 and CDR2 are read off the germline V gene as SNHLY and FYNNEI. The CDR3, cysteine through phenylalanine, is 14 amino acids long. Only the protein is on record.